A selection of T cell receptor beta chains follows, all from one sample in a study of T cell responses to AZD1222 COVID-19 vaccine. Some clones are missing from TCRdb's copy, which holds only in-frame ones; the method was immunoSEQ multiplex PCR. Of about 110,000 clones listed, roughly 84% were seen once; the top ten hold just under 10%. The starting material was peripheral blood, obtained on day 0 of AZD1222 vaccination. The receptors stem from an adult in good health. Each CDR3 is given with its conserved first and last residue.

v_call: TRBV7-9
cdr3_length: 15
j_call: TRBJ2-7
cdr3_aa: CASSAQGAGSYEQYF

v_call: TRBV2
cdr3_length: 13
j_call: TRBJ2-7
cdr3_aa: CASNRNRDYEQYF

v_call: TRBV11-3
cdr3_length: 16
j_call: TRBJ2-1
cdr3_aa: CASSLILAGGLNEQFF

v_call: TRBV11-1
cdr3_length: 14
j_call: TRBJ2-7
cdr3_aa: CASSLFGRAYEQYF

v_call: TRBV9
cdr3_length: 15
j_call: TRBJ1-2
cdr3_aa: CASSVGDRTNYGYTF

v_call: TRBV4-2
cdr3_length: 15
j_call: TRBJ1-6
cdr3_aa: CASSQVPENNSPLHF

v_call: TRBV6-5
cdr3_length: 13
j_call: TRBJ1-2
cdr3_aa: CASSPGRNYGYTF

v_call: TRBV6-2/TRBV6-3
cdr3_length: 17
j_call: TRBJ2-2
cdr3_aa: CASSTGTSATNTGELFF

v_call: TRBV9
cdr3_length: 15
j_call: TRBJ2-1
cdr3_aa: CASSVGRLHYNEQFF

v_call: TRBV2
cdr3_length: 17
j_call: TRBJ1-2
cdr3_aa: CASRAKGAFLANYGYTF

v_call: TRBV28
cdr3_length: 16
j_call: TRBJ2-5
cdr3_aa: CASTLGGQGAGETQYF

v_call: TRBV15
cdr3_length: 14
j_call: TRBJ2-5
cdr3_aa: CATTRDRGKETQYF

v_call: TRBV30
cdr3_length: 12
j_call: TRBJ1-1
cdr3_aa: CAWSVPPLLAFF

v_call: TRBV5-1
cdr3_length: 17
j_call: TRBJ1-4
cdr3_aa: CASSPTSQGKVGEKLFF

v_call: TRBV27
cdr3_length: 17
j_call: TRBJ2-4
cdr3_aa: CASSSRKIPDPLHIQYF

v_call: TRBV5-8
cdr3_length: 15
j_call: TRBJ1-5
cdr3_aa: CASTPGGYSNQPQHF

v_call: TRBV7-6
cdr3_length: 11
j_call: TRBJ1-1
cdr3_aa: CASSPGTRAFF

v_call: TRBV6-5
cdr3_length: 12
j_call: TRBJ2-5
cdr3_aa: CASRSPQETQYF

v_call: TRBV3-1/TRBV3-2
cdr3_length: 14
j_call: TRBJ1-5
cdr3_aa: CASSTQGSNQPQHF

v_call: TRBV12-3/TRBV12-4
cdr3_length: 12
j_call: TRBJ2-7
cdr3_aa: CASTQVGGEQYF

v_call: TRBV7-2
cdr3_length: 14
j_call: TRBJ2-6
cdr3_aa: CASYGLDGANVLTF

v_call: TRBV28
cdr3_length: 14
j_call: TRBJ2-7
cdr3_aa: CASSSAGWYYEQYF

v_call: TRBV5-6
cdr3_length: 16
j_call: TRBJ2-1
cdr3_aa: CASSGEGLADYNEQFF

v_call: TRBV27
cdr3_length: 13
j_call: TRBJ2-2
cdr3_aa: CASSLKDPGELFF

v_call: TRBV19
cdr3_length: 16
j_call: TRBJ1-3
cdr3_aa: CASSSAQGVRGNTIYF

v_call: TRBV28
cdr3_length: 14
j_call: TRBJ2-7
cdr3_aa: CASTPPWQTYEQYF

v_call: TRBV12-5
cdr3_length: 15
j_call: TRBJ2-1
cdr3_aa: CASGEILGQLNEQFF

v_call: TRBV7-2
cdr3_length: 15
j_call: TRBJ2-7
cdr3_aa: CASSDPGGISYEQYF

v_call: TRBV7-8
cdr3_length: 17
j_call: TRBJ2-3
cdr3_aa: CASSLVTTPLTTDTQYF

v_call: TRBV28
cdr3_length: 14
j_call: TRBJ1-5
cdr3_aa: CASSLQVGNQPQHF

v_call: TRBV7-3
cdr3_length: 12
j_call: TRBJ2-3
cdr3_aa: CASSPSGDTQYF

v_call: TRBV18
cdr3_length: 12
j_call: TRBJ1-1
cdr3_aa: CASSPTGFGAFF

v_call: TRBV5-6
cdr3_length: 13
j_call: TRBJ2-5
cdr3_aa: CASSLQGYETQYF

v_call: TRBV5-5
cdr3_length: 14
j_call: TRBJ1-4
cdr3_aa: CASSLRDPNEKLFF

v_call: TRBV28
cdr3_length: 12
j_call: TRBJ1-2
cdr3_aa: CASSSQGYGYTF

v_call: TRBV28
cdr3_length: 14
j_call: TRBJ1-1
cdr3_aa: CASRREEENTEAFF

v_call: TRBV27
cdr3_length: 14
j_call: TRBJ1-6
cdr3_aa: CASSLRGSSSPLHF

v_call: TRBV15
cdr3_length: 15
j_call: TRBJ2-5
cdr3_aa: CATSSNRQIQETQYF

v_call: TRBV9
cdr3_length: 14
j_call: TRBJ1-3
cdr3_aa: CASSRTGSGNTIYF

v_call: TRBV19
cdr3_length: 14
j_call: TRBJ1-5
cdr3_aa: CASSALHSNQPQHF

v_call: TRBV7-9
cdr3_length: 15
j_call: TRBJ2-7
cdr3_aa: CASSFWDGESYERYF

v_call: TRBV6-5
cdr3_length: 13
j_call: TRBJ2-2
cdr3_aa: CASRAAEAGELFF

v_call: TRBV30
cdr3_length: 13
j_call: TRBJ1-6
cdr3_aa: CAWRGHNNSPLHF

v_call: TRBV7-9
cdr3_length: 14
j_call: TRBJ1-1
cdr3_aa: CASSSPGPNTEAFF

v_call: TRBV27
cdr3_length: 18
j_call: TRBJ2-3
cdr3_aa: CASRRKGRTSGSTDTQYF

v_call: TRBV19
cdr3_length: 17
j_call: TRBJ2-7
cdr3_aa: CASSTLEGDRALYEQYF

v_call: TRBV27
cdr3_length: 13
j_call: TRBJ2-1
cdr3_aa: CASSTRDSGEQFF